What follows is one T cell receptor (beta chain) and its context. PCR used 60 Vbeta primers and 13 Jbeta primers. Method: immunoSEQ multiplex PCR; TCRdb's copy keeps in-frame clones and lacks some. Among about 220,000 clones, less than 85% were seen once, and the ten largest hold 0.63%. The record originates from a study of cytomegalovirus exposure and HLA in healthy donors. Germline CDR1 GTSNPN, CDR2 SVGIG (reference sequence). V was clipped by 3 bases and J by 4 bases; unmatched bases: 11. CDR3 length equals 16 residues. Material for sequencing was PBMCs. The chain is built from TRBV30 and TRBJ2-2, with 7 bases lining up with TRBD1. This receptor was obtained from a young man in good health and CMV-seronegative. The CDR3 is CAWSLYRGWSTGELFF. DNA for the CDR3: TGTGCCTGGAGCTTGTACAGGGGATGGTCCACCGGGGAGCTGTTTTTT.